This T cell receptor (beta chain) was captured in a study of T-cell reconstitution after alpha-beta-depleted transplantation in children. Unique molecular identifiers were incorporated when the TCRbeta library was constructed. From the PCR reads, TCRdb called clonotypes with MiXCR, one entry per CDR3 protein. Altogether about 270,000 distinct CDR3 sequences are present, over 8% being singletons, with the ten largest covering about a tenth. This clonotype was recorded many times. The V gene lost 6 bases and the J gene lost 9 bases, with 15 bases spanning the gap. Germline V CDR1 and CDR2: SGHRS, YFSETQ. The CDR3 is 13 amino acids.

This chain connects TRBV5-1 to TRBJ2-2, with a weak D call TRBD1 (6 bases). This receptor was obtained from a human donor who donated a stem cell graft to a child with SCID. Specimen: PBMCs from the stem cell graft donor, collected from the stem cell graft. CDR3: CASTRDIYRELFF. For the CDR3, the DNA is TGCGCCAGCACACGGGACATCTATAGGGAGCTGTTTTTT.